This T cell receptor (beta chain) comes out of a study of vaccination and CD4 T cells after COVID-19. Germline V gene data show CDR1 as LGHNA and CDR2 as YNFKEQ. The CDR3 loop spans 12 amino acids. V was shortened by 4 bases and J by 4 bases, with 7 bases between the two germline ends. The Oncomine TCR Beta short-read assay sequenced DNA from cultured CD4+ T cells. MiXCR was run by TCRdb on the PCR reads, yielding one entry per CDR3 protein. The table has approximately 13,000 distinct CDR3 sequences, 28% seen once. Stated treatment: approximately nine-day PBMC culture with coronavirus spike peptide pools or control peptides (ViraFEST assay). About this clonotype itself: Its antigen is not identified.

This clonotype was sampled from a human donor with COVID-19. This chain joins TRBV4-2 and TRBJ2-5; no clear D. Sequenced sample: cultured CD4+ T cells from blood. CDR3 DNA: TGTGCCAGCAGCCGAACTTTAGAGACCCAGTACTTC. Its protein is CASSRTLETQYF.